The source of this T cell receptor beta chain is a study of control samples from healthy donors and cancer patients. Here immunoSEQ multiplex PCR was the method, and the copy in TCRdb shows in-frame clones only, minus some. The sample records tens of thousands of clones, approximately 90% being singletons. The CDR3 loop spans 15 amino acids. CDR1 and CDR2 (germline): MGHRA, YSYEKL. The V end was cut by 5 bases, the J end by 4 bases, with 17 bases between. V usage is TRBV4-1 and J usage is TRBJ1-1; the D is unclear. The receptor comes from a woman aged 70 to 79 in good health. The sample comprised blood. In nucleotides, the CDR3 is TGCGCCAGCAGCGTGCAGGCAATTTGGGGCACTGAAGCTTTCTTT. It is translated as CASSVQAIWGTEAFF.